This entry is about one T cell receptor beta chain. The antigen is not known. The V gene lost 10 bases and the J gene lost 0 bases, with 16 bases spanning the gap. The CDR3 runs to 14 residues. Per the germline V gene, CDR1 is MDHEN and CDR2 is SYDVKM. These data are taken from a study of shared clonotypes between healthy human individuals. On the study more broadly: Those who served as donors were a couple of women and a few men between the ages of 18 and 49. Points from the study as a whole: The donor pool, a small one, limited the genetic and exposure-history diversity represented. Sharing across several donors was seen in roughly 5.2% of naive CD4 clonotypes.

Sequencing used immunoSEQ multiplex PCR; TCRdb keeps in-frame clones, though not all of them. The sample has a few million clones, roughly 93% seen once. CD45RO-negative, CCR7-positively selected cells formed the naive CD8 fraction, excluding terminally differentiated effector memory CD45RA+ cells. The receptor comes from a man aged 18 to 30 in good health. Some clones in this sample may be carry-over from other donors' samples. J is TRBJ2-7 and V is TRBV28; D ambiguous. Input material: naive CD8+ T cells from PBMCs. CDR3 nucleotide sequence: TGTGCCACTCACTCGAGGAGTATCTCCTACGAGCAGTACTTC. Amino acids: CATHSRSISYEQYF.